This T cell receptor beta chain is drawn from a study of shared clonotypes between healthy human individuals. Study context: Every donor yielded three CD4 naive, three CD4 memory, two CD8 naive and one CD8 memory plate.

Study observations and caveats: Some clonotypes were shared by all four sorted-subset donors, while others were not shared. The non-shared ones had lower generation probabilities than the shared ones.

The repertoire was sequenced with immunoSEQ multiplex PCR; TCRdb's copy has only in-frame clones and lacks some. This sample has around 1.9 million clones, with roughly 91% found just once. Selected positively for CCR7 and CD45RO-negative, naive CD8 cells excluded terminally differentiated effector memory CD45RA+ cells. This clone was detected only once. Its antigen is still unknown. CDR3 length: 15 amino acids. Germline V CDR1 and CDR2: MNHEY, SMNVEV (reference sequence). Trimming took 3 bases from V and 0 from J; bases not matched to a gene: 5. Material: naive CD8+ T cells from PBMCs. The rearrangement joins TRBV27 to TRBJ2-7; the match to TRBD1 covers 7 bases. The source of this sequence is a man aged 18 to 35 in good health. Some clones in this sample may be carry-over from other donors' samples. The CDR3 spells CASSFRGKSSYEQYF. DNA for the CDR3: TGTGCCAGCAGTTTCAGGGGGAAGAGCTCCTACGAGCAGTACTTC.